Below are 23 T cell receptor beta chains sequenced from a single sample in a study of control samples from healthy donors and cancer patients. Libraries were prepared by immunoSEQ multiplex PCR; TCRdb keeps only in-frame clonotypes and omits some of them. Here the sample spans about 110,000 clones, roughly four fifths being singletons. What was sequenced was blood. The source of these receptors is a woman aged 45-65 years in good health.

This rearrangement joins TRBV12-5 to TRBJ2-7, with 8 nucleotides matching TRBD1. Losses at the gene ends were 5 bases for V and 6 bases for J; bases not matched to a gene: 6. Germline-derived CDR1 and CDR2 are LGHNT and FRNRAP. The CDR3 runs to 13 residues. CDR3 amino acids: CASGPGGSLEQYF. The CDR3 nucleotides are TGTGCTAGTGGTCCAGGGGGCTCTCTCGAGCAGTACTTC.

The V and J genes are TRBV19 and TRBJ2-3, with D hard to call. The CDR3 runs 13 residues. Per germline, CDR1 LNHDA and CDR2 SQIVND (reference sequence). The ends were cut back, 5 bases at V and 4 bases at J, with 10 bases in the middle. CDR3 nucleotides: TGTGCCAGTAGTTCCGTAGGAGCAGATACGCAGTATTTT. Translation gives CASSSVGADTQYF.

The V and J genes are TRBV27 and TRBJ1-5; no clear D gene. V lost 2 bases and J lost 2, with 7 bases in between. The germline V gene has CDR1 MNHEY and CDR2 SMNVEV (reference sequence). This CDR3 spans 14 amino acids. As DNA, the CDR3 is TGTGCCAGCAGTTTAGGTCGGGGCAATCAGCCCCAGCATTTT. Translation gives CASSLGRGNQPQHF.

The J gene is TRBJ2-7, the V gene TRBV5-5; 8 bases match TRBD2. CDR3 length: 16 residues. Per germline, CDR1 SGHKS and CDR2 YYEKEE (reference sequence). With 2 bases clipped from V and 2 bases from J, the junction kept 9 bases outside the gene matches. CDR3 DNA: TGTGCCAGCAGCTTAAATATAGCGGGACGGACCTACGAGCAGTACTTC. Amino acid sequence: CASSLNIAGRTYEQYF.

The chain has TRBV3-1 (or the pseudogene TRBV3-2) and TRBJ1-1; no clear D gene. The length of the CDR3 is 12 residues. The ends were cut back, 1 base at V and 4 bases at J, with 4 bases in the middle. Germline V lookup: CDR1 LGHDT, CDR2 YNNKEL (reference sequence). The DNA for the CDR3 is TGTGCCAGCAGCCAAGGGGGCACTGAAGCTTTCTTT. Amino acid sequence: CASSQGGTEAFF.

The J gene is TRBJ2-3, the V gene TRBV5-1, with 15 nucleotides matching TRBD2. Germline trimming cut 3 bases from V and 6 bases from J; bases unmatched to any gene: 5. Germline V gene lookup returns CDR1 SGHRS and CDR2 YFSETQ. This CDR3 spans 16 amino acids. DNA for the CDR3: TGCGCCAGCAGCTCCGGGACTAGCGGGGGGCTGGATACGCAGTATTTT. It translates to CASSSGTSGGLDTQYF.

The chain uses TRBV5-1 and TRBJ1-6; no clear D gene. CDR3 length equals 15 residues. Germline V gives CDR1 SGHRS, CDR2 YFSETQ. The V gene lost 4 bases and the J gene lost 10 bases, with 18 bases spanning the gap. CDR3: CASSVEGQANSPLHF. CDR3 coding DNA: TGCGCCAGCAGCGTGGAGGGTCAGGCAAACTCACCCCTCCACTTT.

The chain joins TRBV7-9 to TRBJ1-5; D is ambiguous. Germline V gene data show CDR1 as SEHNR and CDR2 as FQNEAQ (reference sequence). V was trimmed by 5 bases and J by 0 bases, leaving 11 bases between them. The CDR3 runs 15 residues. The CDR3 protein is CASSLGDLSNQPQHF. The CDR3 region has the DNA TGTGCCAGCAGCCTCGGGGATCTTAGCAATCAGCCCCAGCATTTT.

This clone was detected only a few times. This chain uses TRBV7-3 with TRBJ1-5, with D maybe TRBD1 (5 bases). Germline-derived CDR1 and CDR2 are SGHTA and FQGTGA. Trimming removed 11 bases from V and 0 bases from J, with 11 bases in between. The CDR3 has 13 residues. CDR3 bases: TGTGCCGGGACTCATCATAGCAATCAGCCCCAGCATTTT. It encodes CAGTHHSNQPQHF.

This clone was detected a few times. The rearrangement links TRBV27 to TRBJ1-3, with 7 nucleotides matching TRBD1. After removal of 6 bases from V and 0 bases from J, the junction contained 11 bases not matched to a gene. Germline CDR1 reads MNHEY; CDR2 reads SMNVEV (reference sequence). The CDR3 covers 17 residues. The CDR3: CASRRDSSTYSGNTIYF. The DNA of the CDR3 is TGTGCCAGCAGGCGGGACAGTTCAACCTACTCTGGAAACACCATATATTTT.

The chain combines TRBV2 with TRBJ2-5; the D is unclear. In germline, CDR1 is SNHLY, CDR2 FYNNEI. The V gene lost 6 bases and the J gene lost 2 bases, with 13 bases spanning the gap. The CDR3 covers 14 residues. This chain's CDR3 is CASRTQLSQETQYF. The CDR3 DNA reads as TGTGCCAGCAGGACACAGCTTTCTCAAGAGACCCAGTACTTC. Supplemented by reference TRBV2 and TRBJ2-5, the full variable domain reads EPEVTQTPSHQVTQMGQEVILRCVPISNHLYFYWYRQILGQKVEFLVSFYNNEISEKSEIFDDQFSVERPDGSNFTLKIRSTKLEDSAMYFCASRTQLSQETQYFGPGTRLLVL.

The genes are TRBV19 and TRBJ1-2; no clear D. The CDR3 is 11 amino acids. The germline V gene encodes CDR1 LNHDA and CDR2 SQIVND (reference sequence). Trimming left V 7 bases short and J 3 bases short, with 6 bases between. DNA for the CDR3: TGTGCCAGTAAGAGGTACTATGGCTACACCTTC. This gives the protein CASKRYYGYTF.

Remarks on this clone: This specimen includes other DNA sequences encoding the same CDR3. The chain couples TRBV19 to TRBJ1-6; the match to TRBD1 covers 7 bases. There are 15 residues in the CDR3. Losses at the gene ends were 4 bases for V and 6 bases for J; bases not matched to a gene: 6. Germline lookup yields CDR1 LNHDA and CDR2 SQIVND (reference sequence). In DNA, the CDR3 is TGTGCCAGTAGTAAGAACCGGGACAGTAATTCACCCCTCCACTTT. Amino acids: CASSKNRDSNSPLHF.

V is TRBV5-5 and J is TRBJ1-2; D is undetermined. The germline CDR1 and CDR2 sequences are SGHKS and YYEKEE (reference sequence). The CDR3 is 14 residues long. V was cut by 0 bases and J by 2 bases, with 8 bases left in between. Here the CDR3 DNA reads TGTGCCAGCAGCTTGGTTCAGATCAACTATGGCTACACCTTC. It yields the protein CASSLVQINYGYTF.

The chain employs TRBV29-1 and TRBJ1-2, with D unclear. V was clipped by 2 bases and J by 1 base, with 5 bases between them. Germline V gives CDR1 SQVTM, CDR2 ANQGSEA. The CDR3 runs to 12 residues. CDR3 sequence reads: CSVEKHNYGYTF. The CDR3 DNA reads TGCAGCGTTGAAAAACATAACTATGGCTACACCTTC.

The CDR3 region has the DNA TGTGCCAGCAGCAACCCCCAGGCTGAAAAACTGTTTTTT. As protein: CASSNPQAEKLFF. The chain joins TRBV9 to TRBJ1-4; D remains ambiguous. Germline CDR1 is SGDLS and CDR2 is YYNGEE. V shed 4 bases and J shed 7 bases, with 11 bases lying between them. There are 13 residues in the CDR3.

This chain joins TRBV29-1 and TRBJ1-1; no definite D call. V was pared by 2 bases and J by 1 base, with 5 bases between. The germline gives CDR1 SQVTM, CDR2 ANQGSEA. The CDR3 totals 12 residues. The CDR3 bases are TGCAGCGTTGAACTTGGGAACACTGAAGCTTTCTTT. Translating it yields CSVELGNTEAFF.

This clone was counted a single time. CDR3 protein: CASSRGGGGPPNEQFF. The CDR3 nucleotides are TGCGCCAGCAGCCGCGGGGGGGGAGGCCCCCCAAATGAGCAGTTCTTC. V usage is TRBV4-1 and J usage is TRBJ2-1, with 9 bases matching TRBD2. With 4 bases clipped from V and 7 bases from J, the junction kept 11 bases outside the gene matches. The CDR3 loop spans 16 amino acids. Germline V CDR1 and CDR2: MGHRA, YSYEKL.

The chain has TRBV11-2 and TRBJ1-1; TRBD1 matches 7 bases. CDR3 length: 17 residues. Germline V gene lookup returns CDR1 SGHAT and CDR2 FQNNGV. J was trimmed by 3 bases and V by 2 bases; bases with no gene match: 12. In DNA form, the CDR3 reads TGTGCCAGCAGCTTATTGAGGGGGCGGGGAGGTGACACTGAAGCTTTCTTT. Protein product: CASSLLRGRGGDTEAFF.

In this sample, this clone turned up a few times. The V gene is TRBV5-1, the J gene TRBJ1-1; D is possibly TRBD1 (6 bases). The germline V and J ends were trimmed by 4 bases and 1 base, with 14 bases remaining between them. Germline CDR1 is SGHRS and CDR2 is YFSETQ. CDR3 length: 15 residues. CDR3 coding DNA: TGCGCCAGCAGCATACAGACAGGAGCGAACACTGAAGCTTTCTTT. This encodes CASSIQTGANTEAFF.

The chain links TRBV11-2 to TRBJ1-1, with D maybe TRBD1 (6 bases). Trimming removed 0 bases at V and 1 base at J, with 12 bases between. CDR3 length: 16 amino acids. Germline CDR1 reads SGHAT; CDR2 reads FQNNGV. The CDR3 reads CASSLEWGQKNTEAFF. The CDR3 DNA is TGTGCCAGCAGCTTAGAGTGGGGGCAGAAGAACACTGAAGCTTTCTTT.

In regard to this clone: Other DNA sequences in this specimen translate into the identical CDR3. This sequence joins TRBV19 and TRBJ1-5; D is unresolved. The V gene lost 7 bases and the J gene lost 1 base, with 14 bases spanning the gap. Per germline, CDR1 LNHDA and CDR2 SQIVND (reference sequence). CDR3 length: 15 amino acids. The CDR3, as DNA: TGTGCCAGTACGGCCTACGGCTACAGCAATCAGCCCCAGCATTTT. This sequence encodes CASTAYGYSNQPQHF.

The J gene is TRBJ1-6, the V gene TRBV28; 7 bases agree with TRBD1. This CDR3 is built from 15 residues. V lost 2 bases to trimming and J lost 6 bases; unmatched junction nucleotides: 4. Germline values: CDR1 MDHEN, CDR2 SYDVKM. CDR3 coding DNA: TGTGCCAGCAGTTTAGGCAGGGGGAGTAATTCACCCCTCCACTTT. Translation: CASSLGRGSNSPLHF.